This is a list of T cell receptor beta chains from one sample in a study of T cell responses to AZD1222 COVID-19 vaccine. TCRdb's table, derived via immunoSEQ multiplex PCR, lists solely in-frame clones and lacks some. The sample includes about 130,000 clones, 80% to 90% seen only once; the top ten take about 9.5%. Material: peripheral blood, obtained 28 days after the second AZD1222 dose. The origin of the receptors is an adult who received the AZD1222 COVID-19 vaccine. The CDR3 runs from the conserved cysteine through the conserved F or W. Each record gives: clone size, V gene, J gene, D gene, CDR3 DNA, CDR3 protein. The D gene is left open where the match is weak. Size tells how often a clone was seen (once, few, many) or the class of an expanded clone, and some rows leave it out.

size: NA
V: TRBV6-5
J: TRBJ2-1
D: TRBD2
DNA: TGTGCCAGCAAGGGACTAGAGGCTCGCAATGAGCAGTTCTTC
CDR3: CASKGLEARNEQFF

size: NA
V: TRBV10-2
J: TRBJ2-1
D: TRBD2
DNA: TGCGCCAGCAGTGTGGAAATAGCGGGAGGTTCACCCAATGAGCAGTTCTTC
CDR3: CASSVEIAGGSPNEQFF

size: few
V: TRBV4-3
J: TRBJ1-1
D: NA
DNA: TGCGCCAGCAGCCAAGGGGCCTCCATGAACACTGAAGCTTTCTTT
CDR3: CASSQGASMNTEAFF

size: NA
V: TRBV5-1
J: TRBJ1-6
D: NA
DNA: TGCGCCAGCAGCTTGGCCCTCGCTGGGAATTCACCCCTCCACTTT
CDR3: CASSLALAGNSPLHF

size: NA
V: TRBV5-6
J: TRBJ2-1
D: NA
DNA: TGTGCCAGCAGCTTGGCAGGTTATCGGGAGCAGTTCTTC
CDR3: CASSLAGYREQFF

size: NA
V: TRBV29-1
J: TRBJ1-1
D: NA
DNA: TGCAGCGTTGAAGTGATGGGGGGAAGGGTTACTGAAGCTTTCTTT
CDR3: CSVEVMGGRVTEAFF

size: NA
V: TRBV5-5
J: TRBJ1-2
D: NA
DNA: TGTGCCAGCAGCTTGGGGCCAACTAGCTATGGCTACACCTTC
CDR3: CASSLGPTSYGYTF

size: NA
V: TRBV18
J: TRBJ2-7
D: NA
DNA: TGTGCCAGCTCCCCGGGACAAGCTAGCTACGAGCAGTACTTC
CDR3: CASSPGQASYEQYF

size: NA
V: TRBV6-5
J: TRBJ2-1
D: NA
DNA: TGTGCCAGCAGCGTAACGGTTGGAGAGCAGTTCTTC
CDR3: CASSVTVGEQFF

size: NA
V: TRBV11-2
J: TRBJ1-6
D: TRBD1
DNA: TGTGCCAGCAGCTTATTTCCCTGGGTCGGGCAGGGGGTTTATTCACCCCTCCACTTT
CDR3: CASSLFPWVGQGVYSPLHF

size: NA
V: TRBV10-1
J: TRBJ1-2
D: NA
DNA: TGCGCCAGCAGCGATGACAGCAACTATGGCTACACCTTC
CDR3: CASSDDSNYGYTF

size: NA
V: TRBV19
J: TRBJ2-7
D: TRBD1
DNA: TGTGCCAGTAGTTCACAGGGGGCTGGCTCCTACGAGCAGTACTTC
CDR3: CASSSQGAGSYEQYF

size: NA
V: TRBV6-5
J: TRBJ2-1
D: NA
DNA: TGTGCCAGCAGTTCCACTAGAGTCTATGAGCAGTTCTTC
CDR3: CASSSTRVYEQFF

size: NA
V: TRBV3-1/TRBV3-2
J: TRBJ1-5
D: NA
DNA: TGTGCCAGCAGCCAAGCCCGGAATCAGCCCCAGCATTTT
CDR3: CASSQARNQPQHF

size: NA
V: TRBV20-1
J: TRBJ2-1
D: NA
DNA: TGCAGTGCTAGTACCGAGGAGCAGTTCTTC
CDR3: CSASTEEQFF

size: NA
V: TRBV7-9
J: TRBJ1-2
D: NA
DNA: TGTGCCAGCACTCCGGGAGGGTGGTCATTCTATGGCTACACCTTC
CDR3: CASTPGGWSFYGYTF

size: NA
V: TRBV11-2
J: TRBJ1-1
D: NA
DNA: TGTGCCAGCAGCTTGGAGGGGGACACTGAAGCTTTCTTT
CDR3: CASSLEGDTEAFF

size: NA
V: TRBV4-3
J: TRBJ2-6
D: NA
DNA: TGCGCCAGCAGCCAAGATACAGTGAGAGGGGCTGGGGCCAACGTCCTGACTTTC
CDR3: CASSQDTVRGAGANVLTF

size: NA
V: TRBV15
J: TRBJ2-7
D: TRBD2
DNA: TGTGCCACCAGCAGAGGCCTGACTAGCGGGAGCTCCTACGAGCAGTACTTC
CDR3: CATSRGLTSGSSYEQYF

size: NA
V: TRBV6-5
J: TRBJ1-1
D: NA
DNA: TGTGCCAGCAGTTACTCTGTGACAGCGAACACTGAAGCTTTCTTT
CDR3: CASSYSVTANTEAFF

size: NA
V: TRBV13
J: TRBJ2-2
D: NA
DNA: TGTGCCAGCAGCTTAGGAACAGGCCGAAACACCGGGGAGCTGTTTTTT
CDR3: CASSLGTGRNTGELFF

size: once
V: TRBV5-1
J: TRBJ1-6
D: NA
DNA: TGCGCCAGCAGCTTGGAGTTGGTTTCACCCCTCCACTTT
CDR3: CASSLELVSPLHF